The 4 T cell receptor beta chains given below trace back to one sample, sequenced in a study of CD8+ T cells in alopecia areata. cDNA prepared by RNA extraction and subsequent reverse transcription served as the template for sequencing. Sequencing was performed with immunoSEQ multiplex PCR; in TCRdb, only in-frame clones are kept and a portion is missing. Altogether approximately 280,000 clones were found in the sample, and no singletons occur. Cells from pooled cutaneous lymph nodes were sorted by CD4, CD8alpha, NKG2D, NKG2ACE and other markers. The sample comprised CD4+ T cells sorted from a lymph node. Receptor source: a C3H/HeJ mouse with alopecia areata. The strain's MHC: H2-k.

As regards this clone: Mouse germline and gene names are used. The read ends 4 residues before the CDR3 terminus; that terminus is restored from the germline J gene. V gene TRBV19 combines with J gene TRBJ2-1, with 10 bases lining up with TRBD2. The V gene's germline CDR1 is FNHDT and CDR2 SITEND (reference sequence). This CDR3 spans 15 amino acids. The CDR3 DNA, read in part, is TGTGCCAGCAGCCAAGACTGGGGGGAAGGGGCT. This codes for CASSQDWGEGA. The full-length CDR3 reads as CASSQDWGEGAEQFF.

This clone was observed a few times. Gene names are mouse gene names. The sample carries other DNA sequences with the same CDR3. CDR3 protein: CASSGDRGDTEVFF. The DNA read from the CDR3 is TGTGCCAGCAGTGGAGACAGGGGTGACACA. This rearrangement joins TRBV13-3 to TRBJ1-1; 8 bases map to TRBD1. The CDR3 goes on 4 residues after the read ends, and that part is filled in from the germline J gene. Germline CDR1 reads NNHDY; CDR2 reads SYVADS. V shed 3 bases and J 3 bases; nucleotides not matched to a gene: 4. This CDR3 spans 14 amino acids.

This clone has just a few counts. Germline and genes: mouse. The sequenced fragment ends 4 residues before the CDR3 boundary, so the rest is inferred from the germline J gene. This chain links TRBV13-1 with TRBJ1-1; 8 nucleotides align to TRBD1. CDR3 length: 14 residues. Germline V gene lookup returns CDR1 NSHNY and CDR2 SYGAGN. After removal of 3 bases from V and 1 base from J, the junction contained 2 bases not matched to a gene. CDR3: CASSVGTGNTEVFF. The DNA read from the CDR3 is TGTGCCAGCAGTGTCGGGACAGGAAACACA.

Regarding this clone: Genes here carry mouse names. The missing CDR3 end, 4 residues past where the read stops, is filled in from the germline J gene. The genes are TRBV19 and TRBJ2-2, with TRBD1 identical over 11 bases. CDR1 FNHDT and CDR2 SITEND come from the germline V gene (reference sequence). The CDR3 contains 13 residues. Germline trimming cut 6 bases from V and 6 bases from J; bases unmatched to any gene: 1. The covered CDR3 bases are TGTGCCAGCACGGGACAGGGGGCCGGG. Encoded protein: CASTGQGAG. From start to end, the CDR3 is CASTGQGAGQLYF.